These 28 T cell receptor beta chains came from one sample sequenced in a study of regulatory T cells in long-lasting Graves disease listed by TCRdb under 2021. The method was multiplex PCR. Sequencing instrument: Illumina HiSeq 4000. TCR beta libraries were built with iRepertoire HTBI primers and Arm-PCR amplification of CDR3 regions. TCRdb trimmed public reads at Q25 via fastp, called clones via MiXCR and kept in-frame beta chains. Identical CDR3 protein sequences are pooled into one entry, listed with their most common genes and DNA. Within this sample are over 350,000 distinct CDR3 sequences, with 12% to 15% of them counted one time only. In total, the top ten clones hold approximately 19% of the sample. Per the publication, the time point label means: newly diagnosed GD, antithyroid drugs for less than 3 months. For both TCR sequencing and RNA sequencing, RNA was extracted from PBMCs in TRIzol.

These data were also filed under a second study, of T cells in Graves' hyperthyroidism and ophthalmopathy.

This specimen consisted of peripheral blood mononuclear cells (PBMCs), obtained at new diagnosis, from a patient treated with antithyroid drugs. These receptors all stem from a woman aged 45-65 years with Graves disease. Donor details come from another sample of the same person, matched by shared clones.

This clonotype was observed at least ten times. The chain employs TRBV5-6 and TRBJ2-3; tentative D call: TRBD2 (6 bases). Trimming cost V 1 base and J 4 bases, with 16 bases left between them. The CDR3 is 16 amino acids. Germline assignment: CDR1 SGHDT and CDR2 YYEEEE. CDR3 nucleotide sequence: TGTGCCAGCAGCTTGCCCCGGGAGCGCGTACCAGATACGCAGTATTTT. This encodes CASSLPRERVPDTQYF. Full variable domain (remainder filled in from reference TRBV5-6 and TRBJ2-3): DAGVTQSPTHLIKTRGQQVTLRCSPKSGHDTVSWYQQALGQGPQFIFQYYEEEERQRGNFPDRFSGHQFPNYSSELNVNALLLGDSALYLCASSLPRERVPDTQYFGPGTRLTVL.

In its sample, this clonotype was seen a few times. This may arise from a read error, as a much more abundant clone is one base away. The chain employs TRBV6-5 and TRBJ1-2, with a possible D match to TRBD1 (6 bases). Germline V gene data show CDR1 as MNHEY and CDR2 as SVGAGI. Trimming took 4 bases from V and 4 from J, leaving 7 bases between them. CDR3 length equals 12 residues. The DNA for the CDR3 is TGTGCCAGCAGTTCAGGGGCCTATGGCTACACCTTC. Protein: CASSSGAYGYTF.

The rearrangement joins TRBV10-3 to TRBJ2-1, with D tentatively TRBD2 (5 bases). This CDR3 region has 15 residues. Trimming cost V 4 bases and J 3 bases, with 13 bases left between them. Germline-derived CDR1 and CDR2 are ENHRY and SYGVKD. The CDR3 DNA sequence: TGTGCCATCAGTGGAGGAGGTGAAGGCTACAATGAGCAGTTCTTC. Residues: CAISGGGEGYNEQFF.

This clonotype was recorded many times. This chain connects TRBV7-3 to TRBJ2-1, with 8 positions matching TRBD2. This CDR3 region has 17 residues. Germline loops: CDR1 SGHTA, CDR2 FQGTGA. V gave up 1 base and J gave up 6 bases; unmatched junction bases: 11. CDR3: CASSLIGGSGILNEQFF. Written as DNA, the CDR3 is TGTGCCAGCAGCTTAATCGGTGGTAGCGGGATCCTCAATGAGCAGTTCTTC.

V is TRBV27 and J is TRBJ1-2; the D is unclear. CDR3 size: 13 residues. V shed 2 bases and J shed 4 bases, with 8 bases lying between them. Germline V gives CDR1 MNHEY, CDR2 SMNVEV (reference sequence). The CDR3 loop is CASSLGVAYGYTF. The CDR3 DNA sequence: TGTGCCAGCAGTTTAGGAGTTGCCTATGGCTACACCTTC.

This clonotype was counted only a few times. A clone one base away is much larger, so this may be a read error. Since no conserved phenylalanine or tryptophan closes the CDR3, a read error is the likely cause. The gene calls are TRBV7-3 and TRBJ2-5; TRBD2 matches 11 bases. The germline gives CDR1 SGHTA, CDR2 FQGTGA. V lost 5 bases, J lost 4 bases, and 6 bases stayed unmatched. This CDR3 comprises 15 residues. In nucleotides, the CDR3 is TGTGCCAGCAGCGGAACACTAGCGGGAGTAGAGACCCAGTACTCC. Its translation: CASSGTLAGVETQYS.

This clonotype was seen just once. A much larger clonotype is one base distant, so this may be a read error. Since no conserved phenylalanine or tryptophan closes the CDR3, a read error is the likely cause. CDR3 nucleotides: TGTGCCAGCAGCTTGTTGACGGGAGGGGGCAATGAGCAGTTCCTC. Encoded protein: CASSLLTGGGNEQFL. V gene TRBV5-5 combines with J gene TRBJ2-7; 8 nucleotides match TRBD2. TRBJ2-1 matches the DNA end more closely, so the J call is doubtful. CDR3 length: 15 amino acids. Germline values: CDR1 SGHKS, CDR2 YYEKEE (reference sequence).

The J gene is TRBJ2-7, the V gene TRBV18; 14 nucleotides align to TRBD2. This CDR3 is 17 amino acids long. The V segment lost 2 bases and the J segment 7 bases; nucleotides outside the gene matches: 10. Germline CDR1 and CDR2: KGHSH and LQKENI. The CDR3 nucleotides are TGTGCCAGCTCACCATTTTCGGGACTAGCGGGAGTAGAGGAGCAGTACTTC. This encodes CASSPFSGLAGVEEQYF.

This clonotype was picked up many times. V and J are TRBV28 and TRBJ2-3, with TRBD1 matching 9 bases. J gave up 4 bases and V 5 bases, and 10 bases lay outside the gene matches. The CDR3 covers 16 residues. Germline-derived CDR1 and CDR2 are MDHEN and SYDVKM. The CDR3 loop is CASSDPPGQGPDTQYF. CDR3 coding DNA: TGTGCCAGCAGTGACCCCCCCGGACAGGGGCCAGATACGCAGTATTTT.

This clonotype was counted between two and nine times. The rearrangement links TRBV20-1 to TRBJ1-3; 8 bases fit TRBD1. The CDR3 loop spans 17 amino acids. After removal of 4 bases from V and 6 bases from J, the junction contained 17 bases not matched to a gene. Germline CDR1 and CDR2: DFQATT and SNEGSKA (reference sequence). The CDR3 region is CSAKGQGNTVGPNTIYF. CDR3 nucleotides: TGCAGTGCTAAAGGACAGGGTAATACGGTGGGACCAAACACCATATATTTT.

As to this clonotype: Relative to the germline gene, one junction end is altered; a read error may explain this. The V and J genes are TRBV12-3 or TRBV12-4 and TRBJ2-7, with TRBD1 matching 10 bases. The CDR3 contains 16 residues. This CDR3 is CASSLAGTGVYDEQYF. Written as DNA, the CDR3 is TGTGCCAGCAGTCTAGCCGGGACAGGGGTTTATGACGAGCAGTACTTC.

The chain uses TRBV3-1 and TRBJ1-6, with 9 nucleotides matching TRBD1. Germline CDR1 is LGHDT and CDR2 is YNNKEL (reference sequence). The CDR3 contains 15 residues. V gave up 4 bases and J gave up 8 bases; unmatched junction bases: 6. For the CDR3, the DNA is TGTGCCAGCAGCCGCCGGGACAGGGTAGATTCACCCCTCCACTTT. Protein: CASSRRDRVDSPLHF.

The rearrangement joins TRBV20-1 to TRBJ2-3, with TRBD2 as a possible D gene (6 bases). V dropped 6 bases and J dropped 2 bases, with 12 bases sitting between them. The CDR3 spans 13 residues. The V gene's germline CDR1 is DFQATT and CDR2 SNEGSKA (reference sequence). The CDR3 coding sequence is TGCAGTGCCGTTGGGGGGAACACAGATACGCAGTATTTT. Translation gives CSAVGGNTDTQYF.

The sample holds many counts of this clonotype. One end of the junction does not line up with germline, which may come from a read error. V is TRBV5-1 and J is TRBJ2-7; the match to TRBD1 covers 7 bases. The length of the CDR3 is 14 residues. CDR1 SGHRS and CDR2 YFSETQ come from the germline V gene. CDR3 in amino acids: CASSSRDSSYEQYF. The CDR3 region has the DNA TGTGCCAGCAGCTCTCGGGACAGCTCCTACGAGCAGTACTTC.

Note on this clonotype: A much larger clone lies a single base off, so this may be a read error. This rearrangement joins TRBV6-5 to TRBJ1-3; 12 nucleotides match TRBD1. CDR1 MNHEY and CDR2 SVGAGI come from the germline V gene. The CDR3 sequence is 19 residues long. J gave up 4 bases and V 2 bases, and 12 bases lay outside the gene matches. CDR3: CASSYVRPGQGAKGNTIYF. The CDR3 bases are TGTGCCAGCAGTTACGTCCGACCGGGACAGGGGGCGAAAGGAAACACCATATATTTT.

The CDR3 is CATRSLTRNNEQFF. DNA of the CDR3: TGTGCCACCAGATCGCTTACTAGGAACAATGAGCAGTTCTTC. This chain links TRBV24-1 with TRBJ2-1; D might be TRBD2 (5 bases). The germline gives CDR1 KGHDR, CDR2 SFDVKD. CDR3 length: 14 residues. V shed 7 bases and J shed 5 bases, with 14 bases lying between them.

Many counts were recorded for this clonotype. The chain uses TRBV27 and TRBJ2-2, with D unresolved. Trimming stripped 4 bases from V and 4 bases from J, with 13 bases between. There are 15 residues in the CDR3. Germline loops: CDR1 MNHEY, CDR2 SMNVEV (reference sequence). CDR3: CASSSSALSTGELFF. The CDR3 DNA is TGTGCCAGCAGTTCCAGCGCCCTTTCCACCGGGGAGCTGTTTTTT.

This clonotype came up many times. This chain joins TRBV2 and TRBJ2-1, with 14 bases lining up with TRBD2. V lost 4 bases and J lost 6; bases outside the gene matches: 5. CDR3 size: 16 residues. CDR1 is SNHLY and CDR2 is FYNNEI in the germline V gene. CDR3 loop: CASSVGLAGGTNEQFF. Written as DNA, the CDR3 is TGTGCCAGCAGTGTAGGACTAGCGGGAGGAACCAATGAGCAGTTCTTC.

This clonotype was seen just once. V is TRBV19 and J is TRBJ1-1; 7 bases are a match to TRBD1. With 8 bases clipped from V and 0 bases from J, the junction kept 6 bases outside the gene matches. CDR1 and CDR2 from the germline V gene are LNHDA and SQIVND (reference sequence). This CDR3 has 14 residues. CDR3 bases: TGTGCCAGTGATGCAGGGGGTTTGAACACTGAAGCTTTCTTT. The encoded protein is CASDAGGLNTEAFF.

As for this clonotype: Given a far larger clone just one base away, this is likely a sequencing read error. The rearrangement links TRBV7-9 to TRBJ2-7; TRBD2 matches at 7 bases. CDR3 length: 16 amino acids. Looked up from germline, CDR1 is SEHNR and CDR2 is FQNEAQ (reference sequence). CDR3 sequence (DNA): TGTGCCAGCAGTGAAGATCCCAGCGGGATCTCCTACGAGCAGTGCTTC. This gives the protein CASSEDPSGISYEQCF.

The V and J genes are TRBV6-2 or TRBV6-3 and TRBJ2-7; possible D gene TRBD2, 6 bases. Germline CDR1 MNHEY, CDR2 SVGEGT. The CDR3 spans 16 residues. V lost 2 bases to trimming and J lost 1 base, with 15 bases between them. CDR3 nucleotide sequence: TGTGCCAGCAGTTACGGGTGGAGTAGCGGTTCCTACGAGCAGTACTTC. Translated, it gives CASSYGWSSGSYEQYF.

The chain combines TRBV12-3 or TRBV12-4 with TRBJ1-1, with 7 nucleotides matching TRBD1. The ends lost 3 bases at V and 3 bases at J; junction bases unmatched: 4. The CDR3 covers 14 residues. Here the CDR3 reads CASSLRGPYTEAFF. CDR3 nucleotides: TGTGCCAGCAGTTTGAGGGGGCCTTACACTGAAGCTTTCTTT.

This clonotype has a count of ten or more. The chain couples TRBV2 to TRBJ2-1; D possibly corresponds to TRBD2 (6 bases). CDR1 and CDR2 from the germline V gene are SNHLY and FYNNEI. The CDR3 has 16 residues. The ends were cut back, 6 bases at V and 0 bases at J, with 15 bases in the middle. The CDR3 region has the DNA TGTGCCAGCAGGCGGAGGGTGGGCAGCTCCTACAATGAGCAGTTCTTC. It encodes CASRRRVGSSYNEQFF.

This clonotype was seen many times. The chain couples TRBV7-9 to TRBJ2-1; D is perhaps TRBD1 (6 bases). The germline gives CDR1 SEHNR, CDR2 FQNEAQ (reference sequence). The length of the CDR3 is 17 residues. V gave up 4 bases and J gave up 3 bases, with 19 bases separating them. CDR3 in DNA: TGTGCCAGCAGCTCCGAGGGAATCAGGGGATACTACAATGAGCAGTTCTTC. Encoded protein: CASSSEGIRGYYNEQFF. Full variable domain (missing parts from reference TRBV7-9 and TRBJ2-1): DTGVSQNPRHKITKRGQNVTFRCDPISEHNRLYWYRQTLGQGPEFLTYFQNEAQLEKSRLLSDRFSAERPKGSFSTLEIQRTEQGDSAMYLCASSSEGIRGYYNEQFFGPGTRLTVL.

This clonotype was observed a few times. The rearrangement uses TRBV6-2 or TRBV6-3 and TRBJ1-6; a possible D gene is TRBD1 (5 bases). The V end was cut by 5 bases, the J end by 8 bases, with 10 bases between. This CDR3 region has 13 residues. Germline CDR1 MNHEY, CDR2 SVGEGT. In nucleotides, the CDR3 is TGTGCCAGCAGTCCCATAGGGGATTCACCCCTCCACTTT. Amino acid sequence: CASSPIGDSPLHF.

In its sample, this clonotype was seen a few times. This chain links TRBV24-1 with TRBJ2-1; D ambiguous. CDR1 is KGHDR, CDR2 SFDVKD, per germline. The CDR3 is made up of 12 amino acids. V lost 7 bases and J 4 bases, leaving 7 bases between the germline ends. The DNA of the CDR3 is TGTGCCACCAGCGGAACATACAATGAGCAGTTCTTC. Amino acid sequence: CATSGTYNEQFF.

This clonotype was detected a few times. The chain is built from TRBV11-2 and TRBJ2-5; D not resolved. The germline V and J ends were trimmed by 5 bases and 1 base, with 20 bases remaining between them. Germline V gene lookup returns CDR1 SGHAT and CDR2 FQNNGV. This CDR3 contains 17 residues. DNA for the CDR3: TGTGCCAGCAGCCAGCGACTTTCCAACTCCCCCCAAGAGACCCAGTACTTC. Its translation is CASSQRLSNSPQETQYF.

With regard to this clonotype: A much bigger clone sits one base away, suggesting this may be a read error. The chain joins TRBV28 to TRBJ2-7; D not certain. There are 12 residues in the CDR3. CDR1 and CDR2 (germline): MDHEN, SYDVKM. CDR3 amino acids: CAGSPHFYEQYF. Here the CDR3 DNA reads TGTGCCGGCAGCCCTCATTTTTACGAGCAGTACTTC.